This is a list of T cell receptor beta chains from one sample in a study of CD8 T cells in Susac syndrome. TCRdb re-called the immunoSEQ multiplex PCR reads with MiXCR, one entry per CDR3 protein. The top ten clones hold approximately 0.11% of a sample with almost 450,000 distinct CDR3 sequences, approximately 85% of them seen once. Sequenced material: CD8+ T cells from PBMCs. The receptors were gathered from a human donor with multiple sclerosis. Both conserved end residues are part of each CDR3. The D gene is left open where the match is weak. Clone size is given for some rows only: seen once, a few or many times, or a class if the clone is expanded.

clone_size	v_call	d_call	j_call	cdr3_aa	cdr3_nt
.	TRBV5-6	.	TRBJ2-5	CASSLSGAQYF	TGTGCCAGCAGCTTGAGTGGGGCCCAGTACTTC
.	TRBV12-3/TRBV12-4	.	TRBJ2-4	CASSLEGNIQYF	TGTGCCAGCAGTTTGGAGGGGAACATTCAGTACTTC
few	TRBV9	.	TRBJ1-2	CASSPSLASLPGYTF	TGTGCCAGCAGCCCGTCGCTGGCCTCACTTCCTGGCTACACCTTC
.	TRBV27	.	TRBJ2-1	CASSLSGGTYNEQFF	TGTGCCAGCAGTTTATCCGGGGGAACTTACAATGAGCAGTTCTTC
.	TRBV27	.	TRBJ2-2	CASSLTGPDTGELFF	TGTGCCAGCAGTTTAACGGGGCCAGACACCGGGGAGCTGTTTTTT
.	TRBV6-5	.	TRBJ2-3	CASITTAGAVTDTQYF	TGTGCCAGCATTACCACGGCCGGGGCCGTAACAGATACGCAGTATTTT
.	TRBV24-1	.	TRBJ1-1	CATRRRALRPNTEAFF	TGTGCCACCAGGAGGAGGGCCCTAAGGCCGAACACTGAAGCTTTCTTT
.	TRBV27	.	TRBJ1-2	CASSLSAGYYGYTF	TGTGCCAGCAGTCTCTCTGCGGGCTACTATGGCTACACCTTC
.	TRBV6-1	.	TRBJ2-3	CASNWQARTDTQYF	TGTGCCAGCAATTGGCAGGCTCGCACAGATACGCAGTATTTT
once	TRBV6-1	TRBD2	TRBJ2-3	CASTRTSGGHLDTQYF	TGTGCCAGCACCCGGACTAGCGGGGGGCACCTGGATACGCAGTATTTT
few	TRBV12-3/TRBV12-4	TRBD2	TRBJ2-1	CASSLGLAVEQFF	TGTGCCAGCAGTTTAGGGCTAGCGGTTGAGCAGTTCTTC
few	TRBV7-9	.	TRBJ2-7	CASSLGPRTYEQYF	TGTGCCAGCAGCTTAGGACCGCGAACCTACGAGCAGTACTTC
.	TRBV7-6	.	TRBJ2-1	CASSPARDSIDEQFF	TGTGCCAGCAGCCCCGCCCGGGATTCGATCGATGAGCAGTTCTTC
.	TRBV4-1	.	TRBJ2-7	CASSQHQSYEQYF	TGCGCCAGCAGCCAGCATCAGAGCTACGAGCAGTACTTC
.	TRBV19	TRBD2	TRBJ2-7	CASSGEGAYEQYF	TGTGCCAGTAGCGGGGAGGGAGCCTACGAGCAGTACTTC
.	TRBV3-1	TRBD1	TRBJ2-7	CASSQDVKGALHLEQYF	TGTGCCAGCAGCCAAGACGTGAAGGGGGCACTTCACCTCGAGCAGTACTTC
.	TRBV7-9	.	TRBJ2-3	CASSAVSTDTQYF	TGTGCCAGCAGCGCCGTTAGCACAGATACGCAGTATTTT
.	TRBV7-6	.	TRBJ1-2	CASSLGGAGTNYGYTF	TGTGCCAGCAGCTTAGGAGGGGCCGGAACTAACTATGGCTACACCTTC
once	TRBV30	.	TRBJ2-1	CAWRTSSYNEQFF	TGTGCCTGGAGAACTAGTTCCTACAATGAGCAGTTCTTC
.	TRBV5-1	TRBD2	TRBJ2-7	CASSRGLAGNEEQYF	TGCGCCAGCAGCCGCGGGCTAGCGGGAAATGAAGAGCAGTACTTC
.	TRBV27	TRBD2	TRBJ2-7	CASSPLAGGLHEQYF	TGTGCCAGCAGTCCCCTAGCGGGAGGTCTCCACGAGCAGTACTTC
.	TRBV7-8	TRBD2	TRBJ2-2	CASSFVAGEVGELFF	TGTGCCAGCAGCTTCGTAGCGGGAGAGGTCGGGGAGCTGTTTTTT
few	TRBV6-1	TRBD2	TRBJ2-7	CASSAGLALNRGGEQYF	TGTGCCAGCAGTGCTGGACTAGCGTTAAATCGAGGAGGCGAGCAGTACTTC
.	TRBV4-1	TRBD1	TRBJ2-7	CASSQGFTGGFEQYF	TGCGCCAGCAGCCAAGGTTTTACAGGGGGGTTCGAGCAGTACTTC
.	TRBV6-1	.	TRBJ2-7	CASSADRNEQYF	TGTGCCAGCAGTGCTGACAGGAACGAGCAGTACTTC
.	TRBV4-1	TRBD1	TRBJ2-1	CASSQPGQSDNEQFF	TGCGCCAGCAGCCAACCGGGACAGTCTGACAATGAGCAGTTCTTC
.	TRBV4-1	.	TRBJ1-2	CASSQDIRQLINYGYTF	TGCGCCAGCAGCCAAGATATAAGGCAGCTTATAAACTATGGCTACACCTTC
once	TRBV7-6	.	TRBJ2-1	CASSLLWGDEQFF	TGTGCCAGCAGCTTATTATGGGGGGATGAGCAGTTCTTC
.	TRBV19	.	TRBJ2-7	CASSAATDSYEQYF	TGTGCCAGTAGTGCCGCAACAGATTCCTACGAGCAGTACTTC
.	TRBV20-1	TRBD1	TRBJ2-7	CSARDYKSGQGDSYEQYF	TGCAGTGCTAGAGACTACAAGTCGGGACAGGGGGACTCCTACGAGCAGTACTTC
few	TRBV7-2	TRBD2	TRBJ2-7	CASSLMSSGSYEQYF	TGTGCCAGCAGCTTAATGTCTAGCGGCTCCTACGAGCAGTACTTC